The 28 T cell receptor beta chains given below trace back to one sample, sequenced in a study of post-analysis software for immune sequencing data. Unique-molecular-identifier-tagged TCR beta cDNA libraries were used. TCRdb called the PCR reads again in MiXCR, with one record for every CDR3 protein. The table lists 250,000 to 300,000 distinct CDR3 sequences, just over 35% of them singletons. These TCRs are of unknown antigen specificity. Study results and limitations: TRBV segments more frequent in patients than in controls numbered roughly five and included TRBV5-6, TRBV5-1 and TRBV20-1.

The sample taken for sequencing was blood. Every receptor here comes from a girl aged 5-17 years with multiple sclerosis.

This clonotype was seen just once. This could be a read error, since a much larger clone is one nucleotide away. The J gene is TRBJ1-1, the V gene TRBV10-3; a possible D gene is TRBD1 (6 bases). Per the germline V gene, CDR1 is ENHRY and CDR2 is SYGVKD. V lost 0 bases to trimming and J lost 4 bases, with 9 bases between them. This CDR3 has 14 residues. The CDR3 sequence is CAISESGQRTEAFF. The CDR3 region has the DNA TGTGCCATCAGTGAGTCCGGACAGCGCACTGAAGCTTTCTTT.

Many counts were recorded for this clonotype. CDR3 coding DNA: TGTGCCAGCAGCTCCCGGGGCTATGGCTACACCTTC. Translated: CASSSRGYGYTF. This chain joins TRBV7-9 and TRBJ1-2; no clear D. V lost 4 bases and J lost 4, with 7 bases in between. The germline V gene encodes CDR1 SEHNR and CDR2 FQNEAQ (reference sequence). The CDR3 runs to 12 residues.

Worth noting for this clonotype: A read error may account for a junction end that differs from germline. This chain uses TRBV20-1 with TRBJ2-5; 8 bases line up with TRBD2. This CDR3 has 14 amino acids. The germline V gene has CDR1 DFQATT and CDR2 SNEGSKA (reference sequence). CDR3 residues: CSARRGGPQEAQYF. For the CDR3, the DNA is TGCAGTGCTAGACGGGGGGGACCACAAGAGGCCCAGTACTTC.

This rearrangement joins TRBV6-5 to TRBJ2-7, with unresolved D. V lost 6 bases, J lost 4 bases, and 16 bases lay in between. The CDR3 consists of 14 residues. The germline V gene has CDR1 MNHEY and CDR2 SVGAGI. CDR3 amino acids: CASSVGGIWYEQYF. CDR3 bases: TGTGCCAGCAGCGTGGGTGGGATCTGGTACGAGCAGTACTTC.

The rearrangement links TRBV7-2 to TRBJ2-1; no clear D gene. The germline CDR1 and CDR2 sequences are SGHTA and FQGNSA. The CDR3 is 13 residues long. The V gene lost 5 bases and the J gene lost 10 bases, with 15 bases spanning the gap. CDR3 coding DNA: TGTGCCAGCAGCCCACCCCATCACTCCGAGCAGTTCTTC. Its translation is CASSPPHHSEQFF.

There are a few counts of this clonotype. Germline and junction disagree at one end, which may indicate a read error. The chain couples TRBV9 to TRBJ1-6; weak D call: TRBD1 (6 bases). Germline V gene data show CDR1 as SGDLS and CDR2 as YYNGEE. This CDR3 has 14 amino acids. The CDR3 loop reads CASSVGQSDSPPHF. The CDR3 DNA sequence: TGTGCCAGCAGCGTCGGACAGAGTGATTCACCCCCCCACTTT.

The CDR3 nucleotides read TGCAGTGCTAGAGATCTCCAGGGGTCCGCTGGCTACACCTTC. This sequence encodes CSARDLQGSAGYTF. This chain connects TRBV20-1 to TRBJ1-2; TRBD1 is a possible D gene (6 bases). The germline CDR1 and CDR2 sequences are DFQATT and SNEGSKA (reference sequence). The ends were cut back, 0 bases at V and 7 bases at J, with 15 bases in the middle. The CDR3 length is 14 residues.

V usage is TRBV7-6 and J usage is TRBJ2-3; tentatively, D is TRBD1 (7 bases). Germline CDR1 is SGHVS and CDR2 is FNYEAQ. The CDR3 length is 14 residues. Deletions cut 3 bases from V and 6 bases from J, with 13 bases between. Here the CDR3 reads CASSLEGAMDTQYF. The CDR3 bases are TGTGCCAGCAGCTTGGAGGGGGCAATGGATACGCAGTATTTT. Combining the CDR3 with reference TRBV7-6 and TRBJ2-3 gives the whole variable domain GAGVSQSPRYKVTKRGQDVALRCDPISGHVSLYWYRQALGQGPEFLTYFNYEAQQDKSGLPNDRFSAERPEGSISTLTIQRTEQRDSAMYRCASSLEGAMDTQYFGPGTRLTVL.

CDR3 in DNA: TGTGCCAGCAGCTTGGGACAGGGGGCGCGTTCACCCCTCCACTTT. Its translation: CASSLGQGARSPLHF. The chain employs TRBV7-9 and TRBJ1-6, with TRBD1 matching 12 bases. J gave up 9 bases and V 3 bases, and 3 bases lay outside the gene matches. This CDR3 comprises 15 residues. Looked up from germline, CDR1 is SEHNR and CDR2 is FQNEAQ (reference sequence).

V usage is TRBV12-3 or TRBV12-4 and J usage is TRBJ2-5, with D unresolved. The V end lost 5 bases, the J end lost 5 bases, and 12 bases lay between the germline ends. The length of the CDR3 is 13 residues. The CDR3 coding sequence is TGTGCCAGCAGTACCTTGGCTGGGGAGACCCAGTACTTC. Protein sequence: CASSTLAGETQYF.

The chain combines TRBV7-9 with TRBJ1-4, with a possible D match to TRBD1 (5 bases). Trimming removed 5 bases at V and 0 bases at J, with 13 bases between. The CDR3 extends over 16 amino acids. Germline V lookup: CDR1 SEHNR, CDR2 FQNEAQ (reference sequence). The CDR3 sequence: CASSPGLLSTNEKLFF. The CDR3 coding sequence is TGTGCCAGCAGCCCAGGGTTACTTTCAACTAATGAAAAACTGTTTTTT.

A remark on this clonotype: Given a much more abundant clone one base away, this may be a read error. The genes are TRBV5-6 and TRBJ2-3; D uncertain. V gave up 4 bases and J gave up 5 bases, with 14 bases separating them. The CDR3 covers 14 residues. The germline CDR1 and CDR2 sequences are SGHDT and YYEEEE. This chain's CDR3 is CASSRGLLGDTQYF. For the CDR3, the DNA is TGTGCCAGCAGCCGTGGGTTATTAGGAGATACGCAGTATTTT. The complete variable domain, with remaining parts taken from reference TRBV5-6 and TRBJ2-3, reads DAGVTQSPTHLIKTRGQQVTLRCSPKSGHDTVSWYQQALGQGPQFIFQYYEEEERQRGNFPDRFSGHQFPNYSSELNVNALLLGDSALYLCASSRGLLGDTQYFGPGTRLTVL.

This clonotype was found a few times. The chain couples TRBV29-1 to TRBJ1-2, with D maybe TRBD1 (5 bases). V was cut by 5 bases and J by 0 bases, with 13 bases left in between. Germline CDR1 is SQVTM and CDR2 is ANQGSEA. This CDR3 has 14 residues. The CDR3 DNA reads TGCAGCGTTTGGGGCCGGCCTCCTAACTATGGCTACACCTTC. Translating gives CSVWGRPPNYGYTF. Based on the CDR3 plus reference TRBV29-1 and TRBJ1-2, the full variable domain is SAVISQKPSRDICQRGTSLTIQCQVDSQVTMMFWYRQQPGQSLTLIATANQGSEATYESGFVIDKFPISRPNLTFSTLTVSNMSPEDSSIYLCSVWGRPPNYGYTFGSGTRLTVV.

This chain joins TRBV15 and TRBJ2-3; 8 positions match TRBD2. The germline V gene encodes CDR1 LNHNV and CDR2 YYDKDF (reference sequence). The CDR3 totals 15 residues. The V and J ends lost 11 bases and 6 bases, in that order; junction bases with no gene match: 16. CDR3 sequence (DNA): TGTGCCTCACAGGCAGCGGGAGTGGTTGGTGATACGCAGTATTTT. Protein sequence: CASQAAGVVGDTQYF.

V and J are TRBV20-1 and TRBJ2-3, with TRBD2 identical over 10 bases. V lost 3 bases and J lost 3; bases outside the gene matches: 15. The germline V gene encodes CDR1 DFQATT and CDR2 SNEGSKA (reference sequence). This CDR3 has 18 residues. The CDR3 DNA reads TGCAGTGCTAGTGGCGTACTAGCGGGACAAGGAGGGACAGATACGCAGTATTTT. Its translation is CSASGVLAGQGGTDTQYF.

As for this clonotype: This sequence may be a read error, since a much larger clone differs from it by one base. The V gene is TRBV5-1, the J gene TRBJ1-2; no clear D gene. Germline V gene data show CDR1 as SGHRS and CDR2 as YFSETQ. The CDR3 is 14 amino acids. CDR3: CASSQAAVNYGHTF. In DNA form, the CDR3 reads TGCGCCAGCAGCCAGGCGGCCGTTAACTATGGCCACACCTTC.

At least ten counts were recorded for this clonotype. The rearrangement joins TRBV6-5 to TRBJ1-1; possibly TRBD1 for D (5 bases). Germline CDR1 is MNHEY and CDR2 is SVGAGI. The CDR3 consists of 17 residues. V was shortened by 2 bases and J by 3 bases, with 19 bases between the two germline ends. The CDR3: CASSYPTQGGEDTEAFF. Written as DNA, the CDR3 is TGTGCCAGCAGTTACCCCACGCAGGGCGGGGAGGACACTGAAGCTTTCTTT.

The rearrangement joins TRBV29-1 to TRBJ2-1; tentatively, D is TRBD2 (6 bases). This CDR3 comprises 15 residues. The germline gives CDR1 SQVTM, CDR2 ANQGSEA. Trimming pared 3 bases from V and 8 bases from J, leaving 20 bases between. The CDR3 bases are TGCAGCGTTGATGAGACTAGGAGGTTAGGGTATGAGCAGTTCTTC. Amino acid sequence: CSVDETRRLGYEQFF.

The chain uses TRBV5-1 and TRBJ2-3; 9 bases line up with TRBD1. The germline gives CDR1 SGHRS, CDR2 YFSETQ. V dropped 2 bases and J dropped 4; count of bases not matched to a gene: 5. The CDR3 consists of 15 residues. The CDR3 reads CASSLGTGFADTQYF. In DNA, the CDR3 is TGCGCCAGCAGCTTAGGGACAGGGTTCGCAGATACGCAGTATTTT.

This chain connects TRBV29-1 to TRBJ2-4; no clear D. Judging by the DNA end, TRBJ2-5 fits better; the J call may be wrong. This CDR3 comprises 18 residues. Germline V gene data show CDR1 as SQVTM and CDR2 as ANQGSEA. In nucleotides, the CDR3 is TGCAGCGTTGAAAGGTCAGAACTTACCACCACTATTCAAGAGACCCAGTACTTC. Translation: CSVERSELTTTIQETQYF.

The V and J genes are TRBV5-1 and TRBJ2-7; 9 bases are a match to TRBD2. V shed 5 bases and J 6 bases; nucleotides not matched to a gene: 18. This CDR3 is built from 17 residues. Germline V gene sequence: CDR1 SGHRS, CDR2 YFSETQ. The CDR3 loop reads CASRGNRLSGSVSEQYF. The CDR3 bases are TGCGCCAGCAGAGGGAATCGCCTTAGCGGGAGTGTATCCGAGCAGTACTTC.

The chain uses TRBV20-1 and TRBJ2-1; no clear D gene. The CDR3 runs 14 residues. The ends were cut back, 3 bases at V and 2 bases at J, with 11 bases in the middle. Germline CDR1 DFQATT, CDR2 SNEGSKA (reference sequence). The CDR3 is CSARMAEPYNEQFF. The DNA for the CDR3 is TGCAGTGCTAGGATGGCAGAACCCTACAATGAGCAGTTCTTC.

This clonotype was seen at least ten times. V gene TRBV12-3 or TRBV12-4 combines with J gene TRBJ2-1, with 7 bases lining up with TRBD2. The length of the CDR3 is 18 residues. Trimming cost V 6 bases and J 8 bases; bases outside gene matches: 22. DNA for the CDR3: TGTGCCAGCAGGCCCCTCCTCGGGGGGAGGGGAGCATACGATGAGCAGTTCTTC. Protein product: CASRPLLGGRGAYDEQFF.

The CDR3 is CASRSAHSSNQPQHF. The CDR3 region has the DNA TGTGCCAGCAGATCGGCCCATAGTAGCAATCAGCCCCAGCATTTT. The rearrangement links TRBV6-5 to TRBJ1-5, with D uncertain. The V gene's germline CDR1 is MNHEY and CDR2 SVGAGI. Trimming removed 6 bases at V and 0 bases at J, with 12 bases between. The CDR3 runs 15 residues.

In this sample, this clonotype turned up many times. The CDR3 here is CSARGTGVSHNEQFF. The CDR3 DNA sequence: TGCAGTGCTAGAGGGACAGGGGTTTCGCACAATGAGCAGTTCTTC. The rearrangement links TRBV20-1 to TRBJ2-1, with 9 bases that match TRBD1. The CDR3 extends over 15 amino acids. The germline V gene encodes CDR1 DFQATT and CDR2 SNEGSKA (reference sequence). Unmatched junction bases numbered 6, after V lost 1 base and J lost 5 bases.

This clonotype was recorded at least ten times. V is TRBV7-9 and J is TRBJ2-5; D unclear. V was cut by 5 bases and J by 2 bases, with 12 bases left in between. The germline V gene encodes CDR1 SEHNR and CDR2 FQNEAQ (reference sequence). The CDR3 has 14 residues. The CDR3 region is CASSEAARQETQYF. CDR3 nucleotide sequence: TGTGCCAGCAGCGAGGCAGCGCGACAAGAGACCCAGTACTTC.

Ten or more counts support this clonotype. The rearrangement uses TRBV29-1 and TRBJ2-1; D might be TRBD2 (7 bases). Trimming shortened V by 7 bases and J by 4 bases, and 20 bases separated the two germline ends. The CDR3 loop spans 15 amino acids. CDR1 SQVTM and CDR2 ANQGSEA come from the germline V gene. The CDR3 here is CSAKGGSGHYNEQFF. The CDR3 region has the DNA TGCAGCGCCAAAGGGGGTAGCGGGCATTACAATGAGCAGTTCTTC.

This clonotype was seen ten or more times. The CDR3: CAISESLQGVNYGYTF. The CDR3 coding sequence is TGTGCCATCAGTGAGTCTTTACAAGGAGTTAACTATGGCTACACCTTC. V and J are TRBV10-3 and TRBJ1-2; unclear D gene. The CDR3 extends over 16 amino acids. Trimming cost V 0 bases and J 1 base, with 12 bases left between them. Germline V gives CDR1 ENHRY, CDR2 SYGVKD.